This TCR beta chain was documented in a study of blood T cell repertoires in COVID-19. Study-level information: Samples representing acute and convalescent COVID-19 were sourced from the United States, Italy and Spain. Sample material is recorded as cDNA or gDNA derived from T cells, B-cell-depleted T cells, or PBMCs.

This clone is a singleton in its sample. V was pared by 4 bases and J by 5 bases, with 8 bases of the junction left unmatched. The CDR3 length is 15 residues. Germline CDR1 SGHDN, CDR2 FVKESK. As handled by the study authors: Reference gene primer amplification gave estimated nucleated cell counts. Method: immunoSEQ multiplex PCR; TCRdb's copy keeps in-frame clones and lacks some. D and trimming were read from the DNA, whereas the V and J calls and clone size are those reported in that table. Counted here are 68,000 or so clones, 86% occurring once; the ten biggest clones make up roughly 8%. The clonotype comes from a man aged 25-45 years with acute or convalescent COVID-19. The rearrangement links TRBV14 to TRBJ2-5, with TRBD2 identical over 9 bases. Source material: peripheral blood. CDR3 region: CASSRAGLAFETQYF. Written as DNA, the CDR3 is TGTGCCAGCAGCCGCGCGGGACTAGCTTTCGAGACCCAGTACTTC.